This T cell receptor beta chain was identified in a study of blood T cell repertoires in COVID-19. Overall study: The analysed material was cDNA or gDNA that came from T cells, B-cell-depleted T cells, or PBMCs.

Per the authors' pipeline: For nucleated cells, counts were estimated from reference gene primer amplification. TCRdb keeps only in-frame clones here, not all; method: immunoSEQ multiplex PCR. That table is the source of V, J and clone size, and D and trimming were worked out from the DNA. The data hold about 170,000 clones, with roughly 80% observed a single time. This CDR3 is 14 amino acids long. Trimming cost V 4 bases and J 4 bases, with 13 bases left between them. CDR1 is SNHLY, CDR2 FYNNEI, per germline. This sequence originates from a human donor with acute or convalescent COVID-19. The donor label of this sample is uncertain. The sample comprised peripheral blood. V and J are TRBV2 and TRBJ2-5; tentatively, D is TRBD2 (6 bases). In DNA form, the CDR3 reads TGTGCCAGCAGTGGGAATCTGGGGGGAGAGACCCAGTACTTC. Its translation: CASSGNLGGETQYF.